Presented here are 29 T cell receptor beta chains from one specimen sequenced in a study of blood T cell repertoires in COVID-19. Sequencing was performed with immunoSEQ multiplex PCR; in TCRdb, only in-frame clones are kept and a portion is missing. This sample has 260,000 or so clones; 75% to 90% occur once, and the top ten carry 2% to 3%. The sequencing sample was made of PBMCs or T cells enriched from blood (not recorded which). The receptors were sampled from a woman aged 50 to 60 who had recovered from COVID-19.

This rearrangement joins TRBV27 to TRBJ1-1; D remains ambiguous. CDR1 is MNHEY, CDR2 SMNVEV, per germline (reference sequence). CDR3 length: 13 amino acids. Trimming took off 7 bases at V and 1 base at J, with 10 bases between the two ends. The CDR3 nucleotides read TGTGCCAGCAATAACGAGCAGAACACTGAAGCTTTCTTT. Translated: CASNNEQNTEAFF.

The chain is built from TRBV6-2 or TRBV6-3 and TRBJ2-2, with 10 bases matching TRBD1. The CDR3 runs to 17 residues. The V and J ends lost 2 bases and 4 bases, in that order; junction bases with no gene match: 7. CDR1 and CDR2 (germline): MNHEY, SVGEGT. The CDR3 DNA sequence: TGTGCCAGCAGTTACGCCCGACAGGGGGCGGGCACCGGGGAGCTGTTTTTT. Encoded protein: CASSYARQGAGTGELFF.

This chain links TRBV7-2 with TRBJ2-1; 9 nucleotides agree with TRBD1. Germline V CDR1 and CDR2: SGHTA, FQGNSA. The CDR3 sequence is 15 residues long. The V gene end was trimmed by 5 bases and the J gene end by 5 bases; junction bases not matched to a gene: 7. CDR3 amino acids: CASSHRDRAHNEQFF. The CDR3 nucleotides read TGTGCCAGCAGCCACCGGGACAGGGCTCACAATGAGCAGTTCTTC.

Notes on this clone: The junction departs from germline at one end; a sequencing error may be responsible. This chain uses TRBV29-1 with TRBJ1-3; D is unresolved. Germline V lookup: CDR1 SQVTM, CDR2 ANQGSEA. The CDR3 has 13 amino acids. CDR3 sequence reads: CSIEWTVGNTIYF. DNA of the CDR3: TGCAGCATTGAATGGACTGTTGGAAACACCATATATTTT.

The genes are TRBV4-1 and TRBJ2-7; 11 nucleotides agree with TRBD2. The CDR3 is 15 amino acids. Per germline, CDR1 MGHRA and CDR2 YSYEKL. Trimming took 2 bases from V and 6 from J; bases not matched to a gene: 6. CDR3 sequence reads: CASSQQLAGAGEQYF. CDR3 DNA: TGCGCCAGCAGCCAACAACTAGCGGGAGCTGGCGAGCAGTACTTC.

This chain joins TRBV10-3 and TRBJ1-1, with D unclear. Germline V gene data show CDR1 as ENHRY and CDR2 as SYGVKD. V was pared by 0 bases and J by 8 bases, with 10 bases between. The CDR3 has 13 residues. In DNA form, the CDR3 reads TGTGCCATCAGTGAGTCGTACAGCAACGAAGCTTTCTTT. Protein sequence: CAISESYSNEAFF.

This clone was seen more than once but under ten times. The chain uses TRBV19 and TRBJ1-1, with 7 bases lining up with TRBD1. CDR1 and CDR2 (germline): LNHDA, SQIVND (reference sequence). The CDR3 length is 14 residues. Unmatched junction bases numbered 6, after V lost 6 bases and J lost 2 bases. The CDR3 nucleotides are TGTGCCAGTAGAAGACAGGGACAAAACACTGAAGCTTTCTTT. Translating it yields CASRRQGQNTEAFF.

This clone was detected once. V usage is TRBV6-1 and J usage is TRBJ1-3, with D uncertain. This CDR3 is 13 amino acids long. Trimming removed 3 bases at V and 0 bases at J, with 3 bases between. In germline, CDR1 is MNHNS, CDR2 SASEGT. The CDR3: CASSDSSGNTIYF. The CDR3 DNA is TGTGCCAGCAGTGATAGCTCTGGAAACACCATATATTTT.

The genes are TRBV7-9 and TRBJ2-7; possibly TRBD1 for D (5 bases). V gave up 4 bases and J gave up 3 bases, with 7 bases separating them. This CDR3 comprises 12 residues. Looked up from germline, CDR1 is SEHNR and CDR2 is FQNEAQ (reference sequence). The CDR3 loop reads CASSSDNYEQYF. CDR3 DNA: TGTGCCAGCAGCTCGGACAACTACGAGCAGTACTTC.

The rearrangement joins TRBV30 to TRBJ2-7; TRBD1 is a possible D gene (6 bases). From germline, CDR1 is GTSNPN and CDR2 SVGIG (reference sequence). This CDR3 has 12 residues. The V and J ends lost 5 bases and 0 bases respectively, with 8 bases between them. The DNA for the CDR3 is TGTGCCTGGGACAGGAGCTCCTACGAGCAGTACTTC. Amino acids: CAWDRSSYEQYF.

V is TRBV7-2 and J is TRBJ1-1; 7 nucleotides agree with TRBD1. Germline-derived CDR1 and CDR2 are SGHTA and FQGNSA. Trimming took 5 bases from V and 1 from J; bases not matched to a gene: 4. This CDR3 is built from 14 residues. CDR3 nucleotide sequence: TGTGCCAGCAGCCCACGACAGGGGAACACTGAAGCTTTCTTT. Its protein is CASSPRQGNTEAFF.

The genes are TRBV28 and TRBJ2-3, with no clear D. The CDR3 is made up of 12 amino acids. The V and J ends lost 5 bases and 4 bases respectively, with 7 bases between them. In germline, CDR1 is MDHEN, CDR2 SYDVKM. The CDR3, as DNA: TGTGCCAGCAGTCTAGTGTCAGATACGCAGTATTTT. It encodes CASSLVSDTQYF. Based on the CDR3 plus reference TRBV28 and TRBJ2-3, the full variable domain is DVKVTQSSRYLVKRTGEKVFLECVQDMDHENMFWYRQDPGLGLRLIYFSYDVKMKEKGDIPEGYSVSREKKERFSLILESASTNQTSMYLCASSLVSDTQYFGPGTRLTVL.

J is TRBJ2-2 and V is TRBV3-1 (or the pseudogene TRBV3-2); D may be TRBD2 (6 bases). This CDR3 comprises 15 residues. Trimming took 6 bases from V and 1 from J, leaving 12 bases between them. From germline, CDR1 is LGHDT and CDR2 YNNKEL (reference sequence). This CDR3 reads CASREGTLNTGELFF. CDR3 coding DNA: TGTGCCAGCAGGGAAGGGACTTTGAACACCGGGGAGCTGTTTTTT.

This clone appeared once. The V and J genes are TRBV15 and TRBJ1-4; no clear D gene. Germline CDR1 is LNHNV and CDR2 is YYDKDF (reference sequence). Deletions cut 8 bases from V and 7 bases from J, with 17 bases between. CDR3 length equals 14 residues. CDR3 nucleotide sequence: TGTGCCACCCACACTGCCCAGACGGGTGAAAAACTGTTTTTT. Translating gives CATHTAQTGEKLFF.

The rearrangement links TRBV30 to TRBJ2-7, with D possibly TRBD2 on 5 matching bases. Between the trimmed V and J ends, which lost 0 bases and 2 bases, there was a span of 17 bases. There are 16 residues in the CDR3. CDR1 is GTSNPN and CDR2 is SVGIG in the germline V gene (reference sequence). CDR3 nucleotide sequence: TGTGCCTGGAGTGTGGGAGCGGCAGGTCTTGCCTACGAGCAGTACTTC. Translation: CAWSVGAAGLAYEQYF.

The rearrangement links TRBV5-1 to TRBJ2-7; 8 bases align to TRBD1. The germline CDR1 and CDR2 sequences are SGHRS and YFSETQ. This CDR3 spans 16 amino acids. V dropped 2 bases and J dropped 2; count of bases not matched to a gene: 9. The DNA for the CDR3 is TGCGCCAGCAGCTTCTCTCCCGCAGGGGGCACCTACGAGCAGTACTTC. Translated, it gives CASSFSPAGGTYEQYF.

This clone was counted between two and nine times. This rearrangement joins TRBV5-1 to TRBJ2-1; D may be TRBD2 (6 bases). The CDR3 is 13 residues long. V was pared by 1 base and J by 10 bases, with 12 bases between. Germline assignment: CDR1 SGHRS and CDR2 YFSETQ. CDR3 sequence (DNA): TGCGCCAGCAGCTTGCTGAGCGGAGGGGAGCAGTTCTTC. It yields the protein CASSLLSGGEQFF.

The chain uses TRBV6-2 or TRBV6-3 and TRBJ1-5; D ambiguous. CDR3 length: 15 amino acids. V was shortened by 6 bases and J by 7 bases, with 19 bases between the two germline ends. Germline V CDR1 and CDR2: MNHEY, SVGEGT. The CDR3 DNA reads TGTGCCAGCAGCCTCGGGCACATAAGCGGCCAGCCCCAGCATTTT. As protein: CASSLGHISGQPQHF.

This clone was seen a few times. The chain joins TRBV28 to TRBJ1-5, with 7 bases lining up with TRBD1. Looked up from germline, CDR1 is MDHEN and CDR2 is SYDVKM. V dropped 2 bases and J dropped 6; count of bases not matched to a gene: 4. This CDR3 spans 14 amino acids. The CDR3 spells CASSLKTGVQPQHF. The CDR3 DNA reads TGTGCCAGCAGTTTAAAAACAGGGGTTCAGCCCCAGCATTTT.

The J gene is TRBJ1-3, the V gene TRBV6-5; the D is unclear. CDR1 is MNHEY and CDR2 is SVGAGI in the germline V gene. V was trimmed by 5 bases and J by 2 bases, leaving 13 bases between them. This CDR3 spans 15 amino acids. CDR3 bases: TGTGCCAGCAGTACCCTGCGTGCCCCTGGAAACACCATATATTTT. Protein: CASSTLRAPGNTIYF.

V is TRBV2 and J is TRBJ2-1; D possibly corresponds to TRBD1 (6 bases). This CDR3 has 14 residues. Germline CDR1 SNHLY, CDR2 FYNNEI. V was pared by 4 bases and J by 10 bases, with 17 bases between. For the CDR3, the DNA is TGTGCCAGCAGTGTTGGTATGGGGGCTGGGGAGCAGTTCTTC. Residues: CASSVGMGAGEQFF.

V usage is TRBV7-9 and J usage is TRBJ2-5; 7 nucleotides line up with TRBD1. Germline V lookup: CDR1 SEHNR, CDR2 FQNEAQ (reference sequence). The V gene end was trimmed by 5 bases and the J gene end by 2 bases; junction bases not matched to a gene: 5. CDR3 length: 14 residues. CDR3 DNA sequence: TGTGCCAGCAGCCCAACACAGGGGCAAGAGACCCAGTACTTC. Translated, it gives CASSPTQGQETQYF. Looking up the rest from reference TRBV7-9 and TRBJ2-5 gives the full variable domain: DTGVSQNPRHKITKRGQNVTFRCDPISEHNRLYWYRQTLGQGPEFLTYFQNEAQLEKSRLLSDRFSAERPKGSFSTLEIQRTEQGDSAMYLCASSPTQGQETQYFGPGTRLLVL.

The CDR3 coding sequence is TGTGCCAGTAGGGAGTCTAGGGTTAGCGAGCAGTACTTC. It yields the protein CASRESRVSEQYF. The rearrangement links TRBV5-6 to TRBJ2-7, with a tentative D call TRBD2 (5 bases). This CDR3 has 13 residues. The V gene lost 8 bases and the J gene lost 6 bases, with 18 bases spanning the gap. The germline V gene has CDR1 SGHDT and CDR2 YYEEEE.

V usage is TRBV19 and J usage is TRBJ1-6, with 8 nucleotides matching TRBD1. Germline V gives CDR1 LNHDA, CDR2 SQIVND (reference sequence). The length of the CDR3 is 14 residues. After removal of 3 bases from V and 9 bases from J, the junction contained 4 bases not matched to a gene. Here the CDR3 reads CASSIGQGGSPLHF. The CDR3, as DNA: TGTGCCAGTAGTATTGGACAGGGAGGTTCACCCCTCCACTTT.

This clone came up a few times. The genes are TRBV27 and TRBJ2-3; 10 bases line up with TRBD2. Germline CDR1 is MNHEY and CDR2 is SMNVEV (reference sequence). V was pared by 7 bases and J by 4 bases, with 5 bases of the junction left unmatched. This CDR3 has 14 amino acids. The CDR3 DNA sequence: TGTGCCAGCAAAACTAGCGGGAAATCAGATACGCAGTATTTT. Translated, it gives CASKTSGKSDTQYF.

The gene calls are TRBV9 and TRBJ1-3, with D maybe TRBD1 (5 bases). The CDR3 runs to 14 residues. The V and J ends lost 0 bases and 4 bases respectively, with 8 bases between them. Germline CDR1 is SGDLS and CDR2 is YYNGEE. The CDR3 is CASSVEGYGNTIYF. The CDR3 region has the DNA TGTGCCAGCAGCGTAGAGGGGTACGGAAACACCATATATTTT.

This chain joins TRBV7-8 and TRBJ2-7; D gene ambiguous. CDR1 and CDR2 (germline): SGHVS, FQNEAQ. Trimming left V 2 bases short and J 4 bases short, with 12 bases between. The CDR3 covers 14 residues. The CDR3 DNA reads TGTGCCAGCAGCTTATTGGGTGGCAGGTACGAGCAGTACTTC. This gives the protein CASSLLGGRYEQYF.

This clone has only one observation. V usage is TRBV19 and J usage is TRBJ1-3; D remains unclear. This CDR3 comprises 16 residues. V was trimmed by 5 bases and J by 1 base, leaving 15 bases between them. Germline values: CDR1 LNHDA, CDR2 SQIVND (reference sequence). The CDR3, as DNA: TGTGCCAGTAGTTCAGAGGGCAGAATTTCTGGAAACACCATATATTTT. Protein: CASSSEGRISGNTIYF.

The chain uses TRBV4-1 and TRBJ1-4; 9 bases fit TRBD1. There are 15 residues in the CDR3. Germline V lookup: CDR1 MGHRA, CDR2 YSYEKL. Trimming removed 3 bases from V and 8 bases from J; junction bases left unmatched: 7. CDR3 in DNA: TGCGCCAGCAGCCATCGCGGACAGGGGAGAGAAAAACTGTTTTTT. This gives the protein CASSHRGQGREKLFF.